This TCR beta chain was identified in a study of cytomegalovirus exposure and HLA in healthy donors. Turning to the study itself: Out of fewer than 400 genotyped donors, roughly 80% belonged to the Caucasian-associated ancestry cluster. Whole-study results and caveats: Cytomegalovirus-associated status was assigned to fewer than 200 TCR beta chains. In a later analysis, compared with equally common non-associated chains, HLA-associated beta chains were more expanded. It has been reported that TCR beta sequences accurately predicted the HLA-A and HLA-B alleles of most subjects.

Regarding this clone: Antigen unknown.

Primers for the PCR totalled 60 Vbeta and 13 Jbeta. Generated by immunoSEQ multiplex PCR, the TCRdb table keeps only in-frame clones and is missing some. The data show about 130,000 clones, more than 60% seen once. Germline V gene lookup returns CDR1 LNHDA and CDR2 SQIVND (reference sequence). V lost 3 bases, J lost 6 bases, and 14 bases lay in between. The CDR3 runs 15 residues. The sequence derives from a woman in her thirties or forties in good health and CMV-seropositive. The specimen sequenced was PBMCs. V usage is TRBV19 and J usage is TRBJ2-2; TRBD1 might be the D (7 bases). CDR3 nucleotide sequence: TGTGCCAGTAGTATTCGGCAGGGGGAGGCCGGGGAGCTGTTTTTT. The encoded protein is CASSIRQGEAGELFF.